This TCR beta chain was retrieved from a study of early T cells in non-severe SARS-CoV-2 infection. Study summary: The sequenced material was bulk RNA from unsorted whole blood, and its chains were unpaired.

V shed 5 bases and J shed 10 bases, with 16 bases lying between them. This CDR3 has 13 amino acids. Germline-derived CDR1 and CDR2 are MNHEY and SVGAGI. In TCRdb, the 5' RACE reads were re-called with MiXCR into one record per CDR3 protein. In the table there are about 30,000 distinct CDR3 sequences, 5.8% of which are singletons. This chain links TRBV6-5 with TRBJ2-3, with TRBD2 as a possible D gene (6 bases). This TCR came from an adult who was a healthcare worker with PCR-confirmed SARS-CoV-2 infection or an uninfected control (not recorded which). What was sequenced was whole blood. The CDR3 here is CASSRNIAEAQYF. DNA of the CDR3: TGTGCCAGCAGTAGAAACATAGCGGAGGCGCAGTATTTT.